This T cell receptor (beta chain) originates from a study of cytomegalovirus exposure and HLA in healthy donors. Germline CDR1 MDHEN, CDR2 SYDVKM. V lost 4 bases and J lost 5, with 5 bases in between. CDR3 length equals 11 residues. In this sample, this clone turned up a few times. Researchers ran the PCR with 60 Vbeta and 13 Jbeta primers. Produced via immunoSEQ multiplex PCR; TCRdb's table is partial and in-frame only. This sample has more than 140,000 clones, with around 79% found just once. What was sequenced was PBMCs. The source of this sequence is a man in his thirties or forties in good health and CMV-seropositive. The chain has TRBV28 and TRBJ1-2; D remains ambiguous. CDR3 loop: CASSSLYGYTF. DNA of the CDR3: TGTGCCAGCAGTTCGTTGTATGGCTACACCTTC.